The 20 T cell receptor beta chains below all came from one sample that was sequenced in a study of T cells after yellow fever vaccination. TCRdb passed the 5' RACE reads through MiXCR, listing each CDR3 protein once. The repertoire holds about 300,000 distinct CDR3 sequences, with approximately 4% as singletons. Sample: PBMCs, taken 5 days after the yellow fever booster vaccination. The receptors were gathered from a man aged 18-30 years who received the YFV17D yellow fever vaccine.

The rearrangement links TRBV4-3 to TRBJ2-5; D is possibly TRBD1 (6 bases). Germline V gene sequence: CDR1 LGHNA, CDR2 YSLEER. Trimming removed 6 bases from V and 9 bases from J, with 17 bases in between. The CDR3 has 13 residues. The CDR3 loop reads CASRARDTAPQYF. CDR3 DNA: TGCGCCAGCAGGGCCCGGGACACAGCCCCCCAGTACTTC.

There are a few counts of this clonotype. V gene TRBV9 combines with J gene TRBJ1-1, with D perhaps TRBD1 (6 bases). V shed 0 bases and J shed 9 bases, with 21 bases lying between them. The germline V gene encodes CDR1 SGDLS and CDR2 YYNGEE. The CDR3 is 16 residues long. CDR3 sequence: CASSVGAGDGNAKAFF. As DNA, the CDR3 is TGTGCCAGCAGCGTAGGGGCAGGGGACGGCAACGCTAAAGCTTTCTTT.

The CDR3 protein is CASSYTHREAFF. DNA for the CDR3: TGTGCCAGCAGTTACACCCACAGGGAAGCTTTCTTT. The chain carries TRBV6-2 or TRBV6-3 and TRBJ1-1, with D perhaps matching TRBD1 (5 bases). The CDR3 runs to 12 residues. Germline V CDR1 and CDR2: MNHEY, SVGEGT. Trimming left V 2 bases short and J 8 bases short, with 9 bases between.

Comments on this clonotype: A much larger clone differs by one base, so this may be a read error. This sequence joins TRBV6-4 and TRBJ2-5; D remains unclear. Germline-derived CDR1 and CDR2 are MRHNA and SNTAGT. Trimming pared 8 bases from V and 3 bases from J, leaving 1 base between. This CDR3 region has 9 residues. CDR3 nucleotides: TGTGCCAGCGAAGAGACCCAGTACTTC. Translated: CASEETQYF.

The rearrangement joins TRBV12-3 or TRBV12-4 to TRBJ2-2; 8 positions agree with TRBD1. After removal of 5 bases from V and 3 bases from J, the junction contained 2 bases not matched to a gene. The CDR3 has 14 residues. This chain's CDR3 is CASSPGQDTGELFF. The CDR3 DNA reads as TGTGCCAGCAGTCCGGGACAGGACACCGGGGAGCTGTTTTTT.

This clonotype was picked up many times. V usage is TRBV12-3 or TRBV12-4 and J usage is TRBJ2-1, with D possibly matching TRBD2 (6 bases). The length of the CDR3 is 15 residues. With 1 base removed from V and 5 bases from J, the gap between germline ends came to 12 bases. CDR3 residues: CASSLVVGGHNEQFF. The CDR3 DNA reads as TGTGCCAGCAGTTTAGTTGTGGGGGGACACAATGAGCAGTTCTTC.

The table lists this clonotype with a few counts. Written as DNA, the CDR3 is TGTGCCAGGTCCGGGACAGGGTTTGGTACCGGGGAGCTGTTTTTT. It encodes CARSGTGFGTGELFF. The chain couples TRBV19 to TRBJ2-2; 9 bases fit TRBD1. V gave up 9 bases and J gave up 5 bases; unmatched junction bases: 10. Germline CDR1 LNHDA, CDR2 SQIVND (reference sequence). The CDR3 has 15 amino acids.

There are a few counts of this clonotype. This chain connects TRBV11-3 to TRBJ2-1; D is unresolved. CDR3 length equals 14 residues. Germline V lookup: CDR1 SGHNT, CDR2 YENEEA. Between the trimmed V and J ends, which lost 0 bases and 6 bases, there was a span of 9 bases. For the CDR3, the DNA is TGTGCCAGCAGCTTAGATCCCAACAGCAATGAGCAGTTCTTC. It is translated as CASSLDPNSNEQFF.

This clonotype has a count of ten or more. The gene calls are TRBV12-3 or TRBV12-4 and TRBJ2-5; 10 bases fit TRBD2. The CDR3 loop spans 14 amino acids. Trimming cost V 6 bases and J 9 bases; bases outside gene matches: 10. The CDR3 nucleotides are TGTGCCAGCAGGGAAGCGGGGGGGCCGGTCCCCCAGTACTTC. Its protein product is CASREAGGPVPQYF.

This clonotype was seen only a few times. The chain carries TRBV9 and TRBJ2-3; 7 positions match TRBD2. The CDR3 totals 14 residues. J lost 4 bases, V lost 0 bases, and 2 bases had no gene match. Germline V gives CDR1 SGDLS, CDR2 YYNGEE. The CDR3 loop is CASSVDTSADTQYF. The CDR3 nucleotides read TGTGCCAGCAGCGTAGACACTAGCGCAGATACGCAGTATTTT.

The chain uses TRBV18 and TRBJ1-1; weak D call: TRBD1 (5 bases). The V gene's germline CDR1 is KGHSH and CDR2 LQKENI. V lost 8 bases and J lost 2, with 12 bases in between. The CDR3 is made up of 13 amino acids. The DNA for the CDR3 is TGTGCCAGCCATACAGGATTTAACACTGAAGCTTTCTTT. Its protein product is CASHTGFNTEAFF.

Many counts were recorded for this clonotype. The chain employs TRBV7-9 and TRBJ1-2; no clear D. This CDR3 is 13 amino acids long. Germline CDR1 is SEHNR and CDR2 is FQNEAQ (reference sequence). The V end was cut by 2 bases, the J end by 8 bases, with 12 bases between. The CDR3 spells CASSLPTIPGYTF. The CDR3 nucleotides read TGTGCCAGCAGCTTACCTACCATCCCCGGCTACACCTTC. Variable domain in full (rest from reference TRBV7-9 and TRBJ1-2): DTGVSQNPRHKITKRGQNVTFRCDPISEHNRLYWYRQTLGQGPEFLTYFQNEAQLEKSRLLSDRFSAERPKGSFSTLEIQRTEQGDSAMYLCASSLPTIPGYTFGSGTRLTVV.

This clonotype was counted many times. V usage is TRBV20-1 and J usage is TRBJ1-1, with D uncertain. The V gene's germline CDR1 is DFQATT and CDR2 SNEGSKA (reference sequence). The CDR3 spans 12 residues. Deletions cut 0 bases from V and 6 bases from J, with 8 bases between. Written as DNA, the CDR3 is TGCAGTGCTAGAGATATCGGGGCTGAAGCTTTCTTT. Its protein product is CSARDIGAEAFF.

The chain is built from TRBV5-1 and TRBJ1-3; D might be TRBD1 (5 bases). The CDR3 is 16 amino acids. In germline, CDR1 is SGHRS, CDR2 YFSETQ. Trimming pared 4 bases from V and 0 bases from J, leaving 14 bases between. CDR3 sequence (DNA): TGCGCCAGCAGCCGGGACTCCGTAAGCTCTGGAAACACCATATATTTT. Protein product: CASSRDSVSSGNTIYF.

The sample holds a few counts of this clonotype. This chain uses TRBV19 with TRBJ2-3; D tentatively fits TRBD1 or TRBD2 (5 bases each). V dropped 7 bases and J dropped 2 bases, with 10 bases sitting between them. The CDR3 sequence is 13 residues long. Germline CDR1 and CDR2: LNHDA and SQIVND (reference sequence). In DNA form, the CDR3 reads TGTGCCAGTAACGAGGGGTTCACAGATACGCAGTATTTT. It translates to CASNEGFTDTQYF.

Ten or more counts support this clonotype. J is TRBJ2-6 and V is TRBV20-1; no firm D call. V lost 4 bases, J lost 0 bases, and 10 bases lay in between. This CDR3 has 15 amino acids. Germline V gene lookup returns CDR1 DFQATT and CDR2 SNEGSKA (reference sequence). CDR3 coding DNA: TGCAGTGCTATCCAGTCCCCCTCTGGGGCCAACGTCCTGACTTTC. The encoded protein is CSAIQSPSGANVLTF.

This CDR3 is CASSLGLPGTGVTVETQYF. CDR3 nucleotides: TGTGCCAGCAGCTTGGGACTTCCCGGGACAGGGGTTACCGTGGAGACCCAGTACTTC. The genes are TRBV7-8 and TRBJ2-5, with 10 bases aligning to TRBD1. This CDR3 is 19 amino acids long. In germline, CDR1 is SGHVS, CDR2 FQNEAQ. After removal of 3 bases from V and 5 bases from J, the junction contained 18 bases not matched to a gene.

The table lists this clonotype with many counts. V is TRBV10-3 and J is TRBJ2-5; D possibly corresponds to TRBD1 (5 bases). There are 13 residues in the CDR3. Germline-derived CDR1 and CDR2 are ENHRY and SYGVKD. The V and J ends lost 7 bases and 3 bases respectively, with 12 bases between them. The CDR3 reads CAITKDREETQYF. For the CDR3, the DNA is TGTGCCATCACGAAAGACAGAGAAGAGACCCAGTACTTC.

This clonotype was detected a few times. This sequence joins TRBV7-8 and TRBJ2-5, with 10 bases lining up with TRBD2. The V and J ends lost 7 bases and 2 bases, in that order; junction bases with no gene match: 4. This CDR3 is 14 amino acids long. The V gene's germline CDR1 is SGHVS and CDR2 FQNEAQ. The CDR3 nucleotides are TGTGCCAGCACGCGACTAGCGGGTCAAGAGACCCAGTACTTC. This gives the protein CASTRLAGQETQYF.

V gene TRBV5-1 combines with J gene TRBJ1-2, with D unresolved. V lost 1 base to trimming and J lost 5 bases, with 9 bases between them. The CDR3 is made up of 13 amino acids. Germline lookup yields CDR1 SGHRS and CDR2 YFSETQ. CDR3 protein: CASSLLATYGYTF. In DNA form, the CDR3 reads TGCGCCAGCAGCTTGTTGGCAACTTATGGCTACACCTTC.